This T cell receptor (beta chain) was found in a study of CD8+ T cells in alopecia areata. A remark on this clone: Antigen unknown.

Treatment given: oral pan-JAK inhibitor, 5-10 mg twice daily. Sampling of alopecia areata patients yielded lesional scalp punch biopsies as well as peripheral blood. RNA was isolated and reverse transcribed to cDNA, the sequencing template. Sequencing used immunoSEQ multiplex PCR; TCRdb keeps in-frame clones, though not all of them. The data hold more than 150,000 clones, with about 47% observed a single time. Study-wide results and limits: Lesional scalp displayed greater clonality than normal scalp, most notably in alopecia totalis/universalis. With patients, TCR sharing proved less clear than in mice, a difference possibly related to HLA.

Sequenced here: CD8+ T cells sorted from blood, sampled at roughly week 53, from a patient treated with tofacitinib. This receptor was identified in a human donor with alopecia areata.

The chain's CDR3 is CASSLAHISTDTQYF. CDR3 coding DNA: TGTGCCAGCAGTTTAGCCCATATTAGCACAGATACGCAGTATTTT. The V gene is TRBV27, the J gene TRBJ2-3; D is ambiguous. V was clipped by 2 bases and J by 0 bases, with 9 bases between them. Germline V lookup: CDR1 MNHEY, CDR2 SMNVEV (reference sequence). The CDR3 extends over 15 amino acids.